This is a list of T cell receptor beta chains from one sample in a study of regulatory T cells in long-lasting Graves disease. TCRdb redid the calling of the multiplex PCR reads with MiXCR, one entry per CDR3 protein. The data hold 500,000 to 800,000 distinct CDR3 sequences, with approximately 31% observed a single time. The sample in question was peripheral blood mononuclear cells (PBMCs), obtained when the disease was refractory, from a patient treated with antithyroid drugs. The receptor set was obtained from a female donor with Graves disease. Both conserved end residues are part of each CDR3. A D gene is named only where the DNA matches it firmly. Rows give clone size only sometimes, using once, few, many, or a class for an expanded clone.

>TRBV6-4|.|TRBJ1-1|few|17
TGTGCCAGCAGCGTAACAGGAGACCTTACTCGACGCACTGAAGCTTTCTTT
CASSVTGDLTRRTEAFF
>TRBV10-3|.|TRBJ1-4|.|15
TGTGCCATCGGAAAGCAGGGTGACGGAAATGAAAAACTGTTTTTT
CAIGKQGDGNEKLFF
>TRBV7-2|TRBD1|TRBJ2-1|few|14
TGTGCCAGCAGCTTTCAGGACAGGGGCTATGAGCAGTTCTTC
CASSFQDRGYEQFF
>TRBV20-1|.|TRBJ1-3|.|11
TGCAGTGCGGGGTCTGGAAACACCATATATTTT
CSAGSGNTIYF
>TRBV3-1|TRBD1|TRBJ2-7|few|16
TGTGCCAGCAGCCAACGGACCGGGACAGGGGGCCACGAGCAGTACTTC
CASSQRTGTGGHEQYF
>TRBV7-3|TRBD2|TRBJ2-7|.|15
TGTGCCAGCAGCGAAGGTAGCGGGAGGCCCTGGGAGCAGTACTTC
CASSEGSGRPWEQYF
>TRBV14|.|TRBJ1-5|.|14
TGTGCCAGCAGCCAGGGGTACGGCAATCAGCCCCAGCATTTT
CASSQGYGNQPQHF
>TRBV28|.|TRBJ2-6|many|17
TGTGCCAGCAGTCGACGAATGACAGGCTCTGGGGCCAACGTCCTGACTTTC
CASSRRMTGSGANVLTF
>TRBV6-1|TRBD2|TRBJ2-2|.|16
TGTGCCAGCACTCTCCGAGCGGGAGTAAACACCGGGGAGCTGTTTTTT
CASTLRAGVNTGELFF
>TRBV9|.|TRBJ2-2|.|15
TGTGCCAGCAGCGTCACGGGTAACTCGGCCGGGGAGCTGTTTTTT
CASSVTGNSAGELFF
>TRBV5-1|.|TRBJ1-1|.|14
TGCGCCAGCAGCTCCGTGGGGGGAAACACTGAAGCTTTCTTT
CASSSVGGNTEAFF
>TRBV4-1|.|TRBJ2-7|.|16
TGCGCCAGCAGCCCCCATCCCGGGACGGGAATCTACGAGCAGTACTTC
CASSPHPGTGIYEQYF
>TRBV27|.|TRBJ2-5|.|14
TGTGCCAGCAGACTACAGGGTTACCAAGAGACCCAGTACTTC
CASRLQGYQETQYF
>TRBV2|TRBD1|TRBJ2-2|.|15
TGTGCCAGCAACCCGACAGGGGGCTTGACCGGGGAGCTGTTTTTT
CASNPTGGLTGELFF
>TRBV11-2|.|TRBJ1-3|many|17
TGTGCCAGCAGCTCCAGACCAGGGGCCCTCTCTGGAAACACCATATATTTT
CASSSRPGALSGNTIYF
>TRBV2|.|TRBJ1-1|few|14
TGTGCCAGCAGTGCTCAGACGCAGAACACTGAAGCTTTCTTT
CASSAQTQNTEAFF